This is a list of T cell receptor beta chains from one sample in a study of blood T cell repertoires in COVID-19. Assay used: immunoSEQ multiplex PCR; TCRdb lists only in-frame clones, some missing. The data contain fewer than 200,000 clones, approximately 82% of them singletons. Sequenced material: PBMCs or T cells enriched from blood (not recorded which). Every receptor here comes from a woman between 45 and 65 years old in a cohort exposed to, infected with or recovered from COVID-19 (not recorded which). CDR3s include the opening cysteine and the closing phenylalanine or tryptophan.

TRBV24-1,TRBJ2-7,CATTPVRGQEQYF
TRBV6-4,TRBJ1-6,CASSDYSHNSPLHF
TRBV28,TRBJ1-3,CASSSHRSGGWGNTIYF
TRBV5-1,TRBJ2-7,CASSPGPAPGEQYF
TRBV2,TRBJ1-5,CASRQQGGFNQPQHF
TRBV29-1,TRBJ1-2,CSVWTGGYGYTF
TRBV5-4,TRBJ1-1,CASSWGGYTEAFF
TRBV6-5,TRBJ1-3,CASTLNTIYF
TRBV7-9,TRBJ2-3,CASISRQGGSADTQYF
TRBV5-1,TRBJ2-2,CASSLTGTTDTGELFF
TRBV2,TRBJ2-3,CASSERETYTDTQYF
TRBV6-4,TRBJ1-1,CASSDSREGTQAFF
TRBV2,TRBJ2-7,CASSFSGGGGSYEQYF
TRBV3-1/TRBV3-2,TRBJ2-6,CASSPGVVNSGANVLTF
TRBV2,TRBJ1-5,CASSEQGDRSNQPQHF
TRBV27,TRBJ2-1,CATRGLAGGNEQFF
TRBV18,TRBJ2-7,CASLGQGGYEQYF
TRBV4-1,TRBJ1-5,CASSQDPPGQGLKPQHF
TRBV27,TRBJ2-7,CASSTPGGGSVLPSSYEQYF
TRBV11-2,TRBJ1-2,CASSLGGQGLDGYTF
TRBV6-5,TRBJ2-3,CASSYSTSTDTQYF
TRBV7-8,TRBJ2-7,CASSLGQGATYEQYF
TRBV4-2,TRBJ2-1,CASSLTSGGASVSEQFF
TRBV5-6,TRBJ2-5,CASSVTGDGETQYF
TRBV30,TRBJ1-4,CAWSPGTANEKLFF
TRBV7-9,TRBJ1-5,CASSFTGGQPQHF
TRBV19,TRBJ2-2,CASKGGMNTGELFF
TRBV7-2,TRBJ2-6,CASSSRRSGANVLTF
TRBV25-1,TRBJ2-3,CASIDRAPSDTQYF
TRBV2,TRBJ1-4,CASTDRGLTNEKLFF
TRBV5-6,TRBJ2-7,CASSFSYEQYF
TRBV5-1,TRBJ2-5,CASRLQETQYF
TRBV27,TRBJ2-1,CASSSGLAGGPGEQFF
TRBV7-2,TRBJ2-1,CASSLTGTASEQFF
TRBV7-3,TRBJ2-5,CASSSTGGGETQYF
TRBV5-1,TRBJ2-1,CASSLAQIYNEQFF
TRBV3-1/TRBV3-2,TRBJ2-3,CASSQKTSSSTDTQYF
TRBV3-1/TRBV3-2,TRBJ2-5,CASSHRGGRGPYQETQYF
TRBV2,TRBJ2-7,CASSSGQNSYEQYF
TRBV6-1,TRBJ2-7,CASSEKGSTPTGEQYF
TRBV2,TRBJ2-5,CASSFQRGGRETQYF
TRBV27,TRBJ2-7,CASSLAGGEQYF
TRBV28,TRBJ2-3,CASKVRNLSTDTQYF
TRBV21-1,TRBJ2-7,CASSLDRGVRGSYEQYF
TRBV28,TRBJ1-4,CASRGANEKLFF
TRBV5-1,TRBJ1-1,CASSQGGTNTEAFF
TRBV11-2,TRBJ2-3,CASSLGTGGGARNTQYF
TRBV9,TRBJ2-6,CASSVDRAGANVLTF
TRBV11-3,TRBJ2-5,CASSLTGGFGETQYF
TRBV5-6,TRBJ1-2,CASSRGTGRGYTF
TRBV10-2,TRBJ2-4,CASSPQGLLDIQYF
TRBV6-6,TRBJ2-7,CATSGRGYEQYF
TRBV9,TRBJ2-3,CASTPITSGSTDTQYF